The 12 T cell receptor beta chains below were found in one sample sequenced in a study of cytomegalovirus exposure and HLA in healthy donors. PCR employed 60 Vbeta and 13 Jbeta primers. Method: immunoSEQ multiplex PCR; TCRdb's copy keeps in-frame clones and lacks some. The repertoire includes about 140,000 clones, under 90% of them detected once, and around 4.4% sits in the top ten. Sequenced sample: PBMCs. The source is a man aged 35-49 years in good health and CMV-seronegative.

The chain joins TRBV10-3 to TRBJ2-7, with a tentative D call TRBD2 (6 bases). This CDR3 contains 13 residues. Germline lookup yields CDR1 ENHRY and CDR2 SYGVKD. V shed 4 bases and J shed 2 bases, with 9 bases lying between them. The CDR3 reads CAISAGTAYEQYF. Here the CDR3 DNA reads TGTGCCATCAGTGCGGGGACTGCCTACGAGCAGTACTTC.

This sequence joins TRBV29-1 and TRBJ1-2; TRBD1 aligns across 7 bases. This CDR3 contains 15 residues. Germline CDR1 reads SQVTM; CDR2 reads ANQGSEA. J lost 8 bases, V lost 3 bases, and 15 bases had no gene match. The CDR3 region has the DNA TGCAGCGTTGACAGGAGCCAGGGGGATTCCTGGGGCTACACCTTC. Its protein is CSVDRSQGDSWGYTF. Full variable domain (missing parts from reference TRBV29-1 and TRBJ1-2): SAVISQKPSRDICQRGTSLTIQCQVDSQVTMMFWYRQQPGQSLTLIATANQGSEATYESGFVIDKFPISRPNLTFSTLTVSNMSPEDSSIYLCSVDRSQGDSWGYTFGSGTRLTVV.

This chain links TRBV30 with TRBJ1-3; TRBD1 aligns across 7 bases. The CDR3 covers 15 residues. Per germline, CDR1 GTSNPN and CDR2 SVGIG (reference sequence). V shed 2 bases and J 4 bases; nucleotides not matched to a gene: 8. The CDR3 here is CAWSSPTGTGNTIYF. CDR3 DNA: TGTGCCTGGAGTTCGCCGACAGGGACAGGAAACACCATATATTTT.

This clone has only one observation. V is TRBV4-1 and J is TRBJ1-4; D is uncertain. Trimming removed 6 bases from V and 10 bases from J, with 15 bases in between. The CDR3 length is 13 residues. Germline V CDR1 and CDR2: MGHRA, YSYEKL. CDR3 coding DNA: TGCGCCAGCAGACCTGTGGAGAGAGGAAAACTGTTTTTT. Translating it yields CASRPVERGKLFF.

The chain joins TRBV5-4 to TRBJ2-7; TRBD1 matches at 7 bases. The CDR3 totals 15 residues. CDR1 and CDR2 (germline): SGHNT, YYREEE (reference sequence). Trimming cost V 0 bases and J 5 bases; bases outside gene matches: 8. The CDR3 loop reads CASSLGAGGSNEQYF. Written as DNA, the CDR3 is TGTGCCAGCAGCTTGGGGGCAGGGGGTAGCAACGAGCAGTACTTC.

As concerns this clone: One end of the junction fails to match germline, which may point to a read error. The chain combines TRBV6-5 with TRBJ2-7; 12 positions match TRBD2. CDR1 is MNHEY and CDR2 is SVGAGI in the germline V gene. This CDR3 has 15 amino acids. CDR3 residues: CASSYSGLAGYDQYF. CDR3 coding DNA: TGTGCCAGCAGTTACTCGGGACTAGCGGGTTACGACCAGTACTTC.

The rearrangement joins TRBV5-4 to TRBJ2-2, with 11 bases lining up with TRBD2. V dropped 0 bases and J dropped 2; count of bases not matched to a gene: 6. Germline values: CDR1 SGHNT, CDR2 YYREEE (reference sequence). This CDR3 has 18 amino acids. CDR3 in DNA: TGTGCCAGCAGCTTGGGCCTAGCGGGGGGATTAAACACCGGGGAGCTGTTTTTT. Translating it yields CASSLGLAGGLNTGELFF.

In DNA form, the CDR3 reads TGTGCCAGCAGCACACTCAGGGAAACCCTCGATGGCTACACCTTC. Amino acid sequence: CASSTLRETLDGYTF. This sequence joins TRBV27 and TRBJ1-2; maybe TRBD1 (5 bases). The V end was cut by 6 bases, the J end by 6 bases, with 20 bases between. CDR1 and CDR2 from the germline V gene are MNHEY and SMNVEV (reference sequence). The CDR3 is 15 amino acids.

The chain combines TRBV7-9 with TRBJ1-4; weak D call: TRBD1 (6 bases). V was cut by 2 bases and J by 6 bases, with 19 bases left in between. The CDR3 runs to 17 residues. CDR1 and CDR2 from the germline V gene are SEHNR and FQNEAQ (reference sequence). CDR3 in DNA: TGTGCCAGCAGCTTACAGGGGTCAGGCAATCTTTATGAAAAACTGTTTTTT. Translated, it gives CASSLQGSGNLYEKLFF. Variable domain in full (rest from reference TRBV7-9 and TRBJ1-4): DTGVSQNPRHKITKRGQNVTFRCDPISEHNRLYWYRQTLGQGPEFLTYFQNEAQLEKSRLLSDRFSAERPKGSFSTLEIQRTEQGDSAMYLCASSLQGSGNLYEKLFFGSGTQLSVL.

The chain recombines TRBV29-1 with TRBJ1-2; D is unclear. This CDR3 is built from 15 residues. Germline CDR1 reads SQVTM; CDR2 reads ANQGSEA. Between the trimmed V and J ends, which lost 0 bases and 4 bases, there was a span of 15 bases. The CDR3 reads CSVEDPRQLFYGYTF. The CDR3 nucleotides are TGCAGCGTTGAAGATCCTAGGCAGTTATTCTATGGCTACACCTTC.

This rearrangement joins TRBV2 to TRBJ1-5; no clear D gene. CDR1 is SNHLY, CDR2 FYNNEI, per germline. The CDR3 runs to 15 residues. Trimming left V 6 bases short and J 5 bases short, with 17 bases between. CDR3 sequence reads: CASRAVGGVDQPQHF. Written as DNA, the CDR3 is TGTGCCAGCAGGGCCGTCGGCGGGGTGGATCAGCCCCAGCATTTT. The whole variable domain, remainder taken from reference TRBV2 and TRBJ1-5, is EPEVTQTPSHQVTQMGQEVILRCVPISNHLYFYWYRQILGQKVEFLVSFYNNEISEKSEIFDDQFSVERPDGSNFTLKIRSTKLEDSAMYFCASRAVGGVDQPQHFGDGTRLSIL.

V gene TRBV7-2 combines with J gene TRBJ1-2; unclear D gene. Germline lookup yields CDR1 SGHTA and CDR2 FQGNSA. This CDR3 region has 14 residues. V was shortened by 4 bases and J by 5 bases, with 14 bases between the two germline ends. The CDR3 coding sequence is TGTGCCAGCAGCTCCCGTCTGAGGGAGTATGGCTACACCTTC. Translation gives CASSSRLREYGYTF.